A selection of T cell receptor beta chains follows, all from one sample in a study of PD-1 blockade in classical Hodgkin lymphoma. Generated by immunoSEQ multiplex PCR, the TCRdb table keeps only in-frame clones and is missing some. The repertoire holds about 43,000 clones, roughly 70% seen once, with about 3% in the top ten. Sequences were derived from peripheral blood mononuclear cells (PBMCs), sampled before the second cycle of nivolumab. Every receptor here comes from a human donor with classical Hodgkin lymphoma. The CDR3 runs from the conserved cysteine through the conserved F or W. The D gene is left open where the match is weak. The listing skips clone size in some rows; elsewhere it reads once, few, many or a size class.

few,TRBJ2-7,13,TRBV6-1,.,TGTGCCAGCGGACTGAAGCCGCCCTACGAGCAGTACTTC,CASGLKPPYEQYF
.,TRBJ2-5,15,TRBV4-1,.,TGCGCCAGCAGCCGATTTGAGGGTCTCCGGGGGACCCAGTACTTC,CASSRFEGLRGTQYF
.,TRBJ2-5,14,TRBV7-2,.,TGTGTCAGCAGCGTGGACAACCTCCAAGAGACCCAGTACTTC,CVSSVDNLQETQYF
few,TRBJ2-3,13,TRBV30,.,TGTGCCTGGTGGGGAAGGGATACACATACGCAGTATTTT,CAWWGRDTHTQYF
few,TRBJ2-2,14,TRBV11-3,.,TGTGCCAGCAGCTTGTCCTCGAACACCGGGGAGCTGTTTTTT,CASSLSSNTGELFF
.,TRBJ2-7,14,TRBV7-6,TRBD1,TGTGCCAGCAGCCTCCGGACAGGGGGGGTTGAGCAGTACTTC,CASSLRTGGVEQYF
.,TRBJ2-7,15,TRBV5-1,.,TGCGCCAGCAGCTTGGAAACAGGGTACTCCTACGAGCAGTACTTC,CASSLETGYSYEQYF
once,TRBJ1-2,13,TRBV6-6,.,TGTGCCAGCCAAACACAGGGCCGGAGGGGCTACACCTTC,CASQTQGRRGYTF
few,TRBJ2-5,14,TRBV13,.,TGTGCCAGCAGCCCGACCGGGGCACAAGAGACCCAGTACTTC,CASSPTGAQETQYF
.,TRBJ2-2,14,TRBV15,.,TGTGCCACCAGCGGGTATCAGGGGACCGGGGAGCTGTTTTTT,CATSGYQGTGELFF
.,TRBJ2-5,13,TRBV11-2,.,TGTGCCAGCAGCGCCGCAGGGGAGGAGACCCAGTACTTC,CASSAAGEETQYF
.,TRBJ2-1,14,TRBV7-2,.,TGTGCCAGCAGCTTAGGCCGGGAACACAATGAGCAGTTCTTC,CASSLGREHNEQFF
.,TRBJ1-2,13,TRBV6-5,TRBD1,TGTGCCAGCAGGCAGACAGGGGTGAATGGCTACACCTTC,CASRQTGVNGYTF
.,TRBJ1-5,15,TRBV2,.,TGTGCCAGCTGCCGGGACTCCGGGGAGAATCAGCCCCAGCATTTT,CASCRDSGENQPQHF
.,TRBJ1-1,13,TRBV14,.,TGTGCCAGTAATTTGAACAGGGCCACTGAAGCTTTCTTT,CASNLNRATEAFF
.,TRBJ2-5,15,TRBV10-3,TRBD1,TGTGCCATCAGTCAGTCAAGGGGGCCCGCGGAGACCCAGTACTTC,CAISQSRGPAETQYF
.,TRBJ2-7,14,TRBV30,.,TGTGCCTGTAAAGGGGGGGCCTCAATCTACGAGCAGTACTTC,CACKGGASIYEQYF